Listed here are 7 T cell receptor beta chains from one sample, sequenced in a study of blood T cell repertoires in COVID-19. Using immunoSEQ multiplex PCR, the repertoire was profiled, and TCRdb retains in-frame clones only, with some absent. The sample includes roughly 300,000 clones, 80% to 90% seen only once; the top ten take roughly 5%. Sequenced material: PBMCs or T cells enriched from blood (not recorded which). The source is a woman in her 30s who had recovered from COVID-19.

The table lists this clone with a count of one. This chain uses TRBV5-8 with TRBJ2-4; TRBD2 matches 7 bases. Trimming cost V 1 base and J 2 bases; bases outside gene matches: 12. The length of the CDR3 is 18 residues. CDR1 is SGHTS, CDR2 YDEGEE, per germline. CDR3 in amino acids: CASSLKQGGSRTKNIQYF. The CDR3 nucleotides are TGTGCCAGCAGCTTGAAGCAGGGAGGGAGTCGGACCAAAAACATTCAGTACTTC.

The V gene is TRBV19, the J gene TRBJ1-5; 7 nucleotides match TRBD1. This CDR3 spans 15 amino acids. CDR1 LNHDA and CDR2 SQIVND come from the germline V gene (reference sequence). V trimming: 7 bases; J trimming: 2 bases; junction bases outside the gene matches: 8. In DNA, the CDR3 is TGTGCCAGTACTACATTCGGGACAGGCAATCAGCCCCAGCATTTT. As protein: CASTTFGTGNQPQHF. The variable domain in full, with the rest retrieved from reference TRBV19 and TRBJ1-5, is DGGITQSPKYLFRKEGQNVTLSCEQNLNHDAMYWYRQDPGQGLRLIYYSQIVNDFQKGDIAEGYSVSREKKESFPLTVTSAQKNPTAFYLCASTTFGTGNQPQHFGDGTRLSIL.

This chain connects TRBV7-9 to TRBJ1-4, with 10 bases identical to TRBD1. The CDR3 loop spans 16 amino acids. Per the germline V gene, CDR1 is SEHNR and CDR2 is FQNEAQ (reference sequence). J was trimmed by 0 bases and V by 5 bases; bases with no gene match: 3. As DNA, the CDR3 is TGTGCCAGCAGCACTGGGACAGGGGCAACTAATGAAAAACTGTTTTTT. Translation gives CASSTGTGATNEKLFF.

V gene TRBV4-2 combines with J gene TRBJ2-1; D ambiguous. Trimming took off 5 bases at V and 10 bases at J, with 15 bases between the two ends. CDR1 LGHNA and CDR2 YNFKEQ come from the germline V gene. The CDR3 is 13 residues long. This CDR3 is CASSVRSRLEQFF. The CDR3 DNA is TGTGCCAGCAGCGTCAGGTCCCGGTTAGAGCAGTTCTTC.

This chain connects TRBV2 to TRBJ1-1; D is ambiguous. Trimming cost V 6 bases and J 0 bases, with 8 bases left between them. Germline CDR1 reads SNHLY; CDR2 reads FYNNEI. The length of the CDR3 is 13 residues. The CDR3, as DNA: TGTGCCAGCAGGGCGGAAGTGAACACTGAAGCTTTCTTT. It encodes CASRAEVNTEAFF.

This chain uses TRBV19 with TRBJ1-2, with TRBD1 as a possible D gene (6 bases). The ends were cut back, 6 bases at V and 8 bases at J, with 13 bases in the middle. CDR3 size: 12 residues. Germline V gene sequence: CDR1 LNHDA, CDR2 SQIVND (reference sequence). The CDR3 loop is CASRSGVSGYTF. In DNA, the CDR3 is TGTGCCAGTAGGTCAGGGGTCTCCGGCTACACCTTC.

This chain uses TRBV2 with TRBJ1-2; D is unclear. The germline V gene encodes CDR1 SNHLY and CDR2 FYNNEI. The CDR3 runs to 15 residues. Trimming took off 2 bases at V and 3 bases at J, with 13 bases between the two ends. The CDR3 protein is CASSELLGGYYGYTF. The CDR3 DNA reads TGTGCCAGCAGTGAATTGCTCGGAGGGTACTATGGCTACACCTTC.